One sample yielded the 16 T cell receptor beta chains listed below, sequenced in a study of blood T cell repertoires in COVID-19. Assay: immunoSEQ multiplex PCR; the TCRdb copy retains only in-frame clones and omits some. The sample consists of about 160,000 clones, roughly 87% of them appearing once. Sequenced sample: PBMCs or T cells enriched from blood (not recorded which). These receptor sequences come from a woman in her thirties or forties who had been exposed to COVID-19.

The V gene is TRBV4-1, the J gene TRBJ1-4; D is possibly TRBD1 (5 bases). Germline values: CDR1 MGHRA, CDR2 YSYEKL. The V gene lost 2 bases and the J gene lost 4 bases, with 8 bases spanning the gap. The CDR3 has 14 residues. CDR3 DNA: TGCGCCAGCAGCCAACAGGGCAGTAATGAAAAACTGTTTTTT. This encodes CASSQQGSNEKLFF.

The chain couples TRBV27 to TRBJ1-3, with D perhaps matching TRBD1 (5 bases). CDR1 and CDR2 (germline): MNHEY, SMNVEV (reference sequence). The CDR3 spans 15 residues. V was pared by 1 base and J by 2 bases, with 9 bases between. This CDR3 is CASSLYWGTGNTIYF. The CDR3 DNA reads TGTGCCAGCAGTTTATACTGGGGCACTGGAAACACCATATATTTT.

The J gene is TRBJ2-7, the V gene TRBV4-1; TRBD1 agrees at 7 bases. This CDR3 is built from 15 residues. Germline lookup yields CDR1 MGHRA and CDR2 YSYEKL. V shed 0 bases, J shed 2 bases, and the junction held 4 bases outside the gene matches. The DNA for the CDR3 is TGCGCCAGCAGCCAAGACCGGGACAGACCCTACGAGCAGTACTTC. This translates into CASSQDRDRPYEQYF.

The rearrangement links TRBV5-6 to TRBJ1-1; 8 positions agree with TRBD1. The J segment lost 4 bases and the V segment lost 0 bases, leaving 5 bases of the junction unmatched. Germline-derived CDR1 and CDR2 are SGHDT and YYEEEE. The CDR3 has 15 amino acids. The CDR3: CASSLGTGISTEAFF. CDR3 DNA: TGTGCCAGCAGCTTGGGGACAGGGATCAGCACTGAAGCTTTCTTT. The variable domain in full, with the rest retrieved from reference TRBV5-6 and TRBJ1-1, is DAGVTQSPTHLIKTRGQQVTLRCSPKSGHDTVSWYQQALGQGPQFIFQYYEEEERQRGNFPDRFSGHQFPNYSSELNVNALLLGDSALYLCASSLGTGISTEAFFGQGTRLTVV.

The genes are TRBV19 and TRBJ2-7; 11 positions match TRBD1. This CDR3 comprises 18 residues. Trimming cost V 5 bases and J 2 bases; bases outside gene matches: 14. The V gene's germline CDR1 is LNHDA and CDR2 SQIVND (reference sequence). CDR3 region: CASSGLGTGGGLAYEQYF. The DNA for the CDR3 is TGTGCCAGTAGTGGCCTCGGGACAGGGGGAGGACTGGCCTACGAGCAGTACTTC.

The rearrangement links TRBV27 to TRBJ2-5; D possibly corresponds to TRBD2 (6 bases). CDR1 and CDR2 (germline): MNHEY, SMNVEV (reference sequence). CDR3 length: 15 amino acids. The V and J ends lost 5 bases and 5 bases respectively, with 18 bases between them. The CDR3 DNA reads TGTGCCAGCAGTCTCAATCTGGGGGGTCGGGAGACCCAGTACTTC. Translated, it gives CASSLNLGGRETQYF.

The chain recombines TRBV19 with TRBJ1-2; 7 nucleotides agree with TRBD1. The V gene's germline CDR1 is LNHDA and CDR2 SQIVND (reference sequence). CDR3 length: 15 residues. Trimming took 6 bases from V and 8 from J; bases not matched to a gene: 15. The CDR3 nucleotides read TGTGCCAGTAGCGAGGGACAGCGAGTAAGGGACGGCTACACCTTC. Its protein is CASSEGQRVRDGYTF.

This chain uses TRBV3-1 (or the pseudogene TRBV3-2) with TRBJ1-3; D gene uncertain. From germline, CDR1 is LGHDT and CDR2 YNNKEL (reference sequence). This CDR3 region has 15 residues. V lost 4 bases to trimming and J lost 0 bases, with 10 bases between them. The DNA for the CDR3 is TGTGCCAGCAGCCGGGCCGCGCTCTCTGGAAACACCATATATTTT. This codes for CASSRAALSGNTIYF.

The chain is built from TRBV29-1 and TRBJ1-1, with no clear D. Trimming took off 7 bases at V and 1 base at J, with 22 bases between the two ends. CDR1 SQVTM and CDR2 ANQGSEA come from the germline V gene. The CDR3 is made up of 16 amino acids. For the CDR3, the DNA is TGCAGCGCCCTCCCATCTAAACTCCGAACGAACACTGAAGCTTTCTTT. Its translation: CSALPSKLRTNTEAFF.

This sequence joins TRBV12-5 and TRBJ1-1; D is unclear. The ends were cut back, 2 bases at V and 1 base at J, with 8 bases in the middle. Germline V gene sequence: CDR1 LGHNT, CDR2 FRNRAP. This CDR3 comprises 14 residues. CDR3 nucleotides: TGTGCTAGTGGTTTGCTGGGAGGGAACACTGAAGCTTTCTTT. Encoded protein: CASGLLGGNTEAFF.

This rearrangement joins TRBV6-2 or TRBV6-3 to TRBJ1-6; D might be TRBD1 (6 bases). The V gene lost 2 bases and the J gene lost 7 bases, with 12 bases spanning the gap. CDR1 MNHEY and CDR2 SVGEGT come from the germline V gene. The CDR3 spans 15 residues. DNA of the CDR3: TGTGCCAGCAGTTACGACCTGGGGGCGAATTCACCCCTCCACTTT. The encoded protein is CASSYDLGANSPLHF.

This rearrangement joins TRBV5-8 to TRBJ1-2; maybe TRBD1 (5 bases). Germline V CDR1 and CDR2: SGHTS, YDEGEE. The germline V and J ends were trimmed by 2 bases and 4 bases, with 12 bases remaining between them. This CDR3 is 14 amino acids long. Here the CDR3 reads CASSFPTQGYGYTF. In DNA, the CDR3 is TGTGCCAGCAGCTTTCCGACCCAGGGCTATGGCTACACCTTC. Supplemented by reference TRBV5-8 and TRBJ1-2, the full variable domain reads EAGVTQSPTHLIKTRGQQATLRCSPISGHTSVYWYQQALGLGLQFLLWYDEGEERNRGNFPPRFSGRQFPNYSSELNVNALELEDSALYLCASSFPTQGYGYTFGSGTRLTVV.

This clone was detected a few times. J is TRBJ1-3 and V is TRBV19; D uncertain. Germline values: CDR1 LNHDA, CDR2 SQIVND (reference sequence). Trimming stripped 6 bases from V and 2 bases from J, with 2 bases between. The CDR3 length is 11 residues. CDR3 in amino acids: CASSTGNTIYF. CDR3 coding DNA: TGTGCCAGTAGCACTGGAAACACCATATATTTT.

The gene calls are TRBV28 and TRBJ1-2, with a tentative D call TRBD1 (5 bases). Trimming removed 7 bases from V and 4 bases from J, with 13 bases in between. Germline assignment: CDR1 MDHEN and CDR2 SYDVKM. CDR3 length equals 13 residues. The CDR3, as DNA: TGTGCCAGCATCATGGGGGGAGCCTATGGCTACACCTTC. It yields the protein CASIMGGAYGYTF.

V is TRBV7-2 and J is TRBJ2-7; 11 bases agree with TRBD2. V lost 5 bases, J lost 6 bases, and 9 bases stayed unmatched. This CDR3 spans 15 amino acids. The germline V gene encodes CDR1 SGHTA and CDR2 FQGNSA. CDR3 loop: CASSQISGRAFEQYF. CDR3 DNA sequence: TGTGCCAGCAGCCAAATTAGCGGGAGGGCATTCGAGCAGTACTTC.

The chain joins TRBV28 to TRBJ2-7; 8 bases map to TRBD1. Germline CDR1 reads MDHEN; CDR2 reads SYDVKM. There are 15 residues in the CDR3. Trimming cost V 4 bases and J 0 bases; bases outside gene matches: 5. CDR3 in DNA: TGTGCCAGCAGTTCTCGGGACAGGAGCTCCTACGAGCAGTACTTC. Its translation: CASSSRDRSSYEQYF. The complete variable domain, with remaining parts taken from reference TRBV28 and TRBJ2-7, reads DVKVTQSSRYLVKRTGEKVFLECVQDMDHENMFWYRQDPGLGLRLIYFSYDVKMKEKGDIPEGYSVSREKKERFSLILESASTNQTSMYLCASSSRDRSSYEQYFGPGTRLTVT.